Sequencing of this T cell receptor beta chain was carried out in a study of CD8 T cells in Susac syndrome. Study findings and constraints: Acknowledgment was made by the study that its TCR sequencing and HLA analysis involved a relatively small number of individuals.

When the RNA was reverse transcribed, random hexamers were used with an input of roughly 0.5 to 1 ug. The immunoSEQ assay covered 54 Vbeta and 13 Jbeta segments for CDR3. TCRdb itself ran the immunoSEQ multiplex PCR reads through MiXCR, one entry per CDR3 protein. The data hold approximately 100,000 distinct CDR3 sequences, with 80% to 95% observed a single time. The V end lost 2 bases, the J end lost 0 bases, and 13 bases lay between the germline ends. This CDR3 is 15 amino acids long. The germline V gene has CDR1 DFQATT and CDR2 SNEGSKA (reference sequence). Notes on this clonotype: Its specificity is not known.

The sequencing input was CD4+ T cells from PBMCs. This clonotype was obtained from a human donor in good health. The rearrangement joins TRBV20-1 to TRBJ1-1, with D possibly being TRBD1 (6 bases). CDR3 sequence: CSARPGGGLNTEAFF. CDR3 DNA: TGCAGTGCTAGACCCGGGGGCGGGCTGAACACTGAAGCTTTCTTT.